This T cell receptor beta chain was identified in a study of cytomegalovirus exposure and HLA in healthy donors. This CDR3 spans 16 amino acids. J lost 0 bases, V lost 4 bases, and 6 bases had no gene match. Germline V gene lookup returns CDR1 MNHNS and CDR2 SASEGT. Primers included in the PCR were 60 Vbeta and 13 Jbeta primers. TCRdb keeps only in-frame clones here, not all; method: immunoSEQ multiplex PCR. The sample lists under 200,000 clones, around 79% occurring once. The sequence was obtained from a male donor in good health and CMV-seropositive. J is TRBJ2-1 and V is TRBV6-1, with 7 positions matching TRBD2. Sequenced material: PBMCs. The CDR3 protein is CASSGAGLSSYNEQFF. The CDR3 coding sequence is TGTGCCAGCAGTGGAGCGGGGCTGAGCTCCTACAATGAGCAGTTCTTC.